This T cell receptor beta chain was profiled in a study of tumor-infiltrating lymphocytes in primary liver carcinoma. Study observations and caveats: It was observed that only about 7-24% of the top clones appeared in every one of the five tumor regions. Pairs comparing tumor with adjacent tissue or blood overlapped less than pairs drawn from tumor regions.

Turning to this clonotype: Its antigen is unidentified. Since no conserved phenylalanine or tryptophan closes the CDR3, a read error is the likely cause.

TCR beta cDNA was made from roughly 450 ng total RNA with a constant-region primer. Slightly modified ARM-PCR served as the procedure for the TCR beta libraries. These libraries came from three rounds of nested multiplex PCR. Each CDR3 protein is one row after TCRdb ran MiXCR on the multiplex PCR reads. The sample has roughly 80,000 distinct CDR3 sequences, about three quarters seen once; the top ten hold roughly 19%. Unsorted bulk tissue of roughly 20-31 mg yielded co-extracted RNA and DNA. Patients underwent resection of primary liver carcinoma. This receptor was identified in a man aged 40-55 years with primary liver carcinoma and hepatitis B virus infection. What was sequenced was liver tumor tissue from sampling region 1. Specified subset: tumor region T1, superior pole.

The CDR3 region has the DNA TGTGTCAGCAAAGGACTAGCTGGAGGGAACACCGGGGAGCTGTTTTGT. It codes for CVSKGLAGGNTGELFC. This sequence joins TRBV25-1 and TRBJ2-2; 8 bases match TRBD2. This CDR3 has 16 residues. Germline V lookup: CDR1 MGHDK, CDR2 SYGVNS.